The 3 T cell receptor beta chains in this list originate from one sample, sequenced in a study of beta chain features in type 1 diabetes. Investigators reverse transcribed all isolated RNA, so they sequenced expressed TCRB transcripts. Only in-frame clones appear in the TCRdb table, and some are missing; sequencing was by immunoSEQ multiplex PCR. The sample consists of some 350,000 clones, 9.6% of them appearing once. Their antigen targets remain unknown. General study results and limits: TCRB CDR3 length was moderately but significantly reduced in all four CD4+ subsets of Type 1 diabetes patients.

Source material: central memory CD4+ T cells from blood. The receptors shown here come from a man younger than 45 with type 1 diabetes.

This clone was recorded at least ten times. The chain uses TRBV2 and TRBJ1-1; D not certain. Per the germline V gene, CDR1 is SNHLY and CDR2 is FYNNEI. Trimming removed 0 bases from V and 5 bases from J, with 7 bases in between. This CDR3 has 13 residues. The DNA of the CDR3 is TGTGCCAGCAGTGAAGCGGGGTCAACTGAAGCTTTCTTT. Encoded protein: CASSEAGSTEAFF.

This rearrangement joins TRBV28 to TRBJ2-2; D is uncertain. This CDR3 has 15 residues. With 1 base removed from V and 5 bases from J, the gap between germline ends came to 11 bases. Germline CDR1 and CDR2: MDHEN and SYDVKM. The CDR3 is CASSLYSRDTGELFF. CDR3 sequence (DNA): TGTGCCAGCAGTTTATACAGTAGAGATACCGGGGAGCTGTTTTTT.

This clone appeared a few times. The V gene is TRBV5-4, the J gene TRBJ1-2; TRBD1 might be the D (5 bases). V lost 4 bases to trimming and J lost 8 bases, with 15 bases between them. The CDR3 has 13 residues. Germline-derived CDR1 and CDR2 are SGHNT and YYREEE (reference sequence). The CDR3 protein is CASSPHLRDGYTF. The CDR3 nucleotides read TGTGCCAGCAGCCCTCACCTCAGGGACGGCTACACCTTC.